Presented here are 5 T cell receptor beta chains from one specimen sequenced in a study of beta chain features in type 1 diabetes. Study findings and constraints: TCRB CDR3s from Type 1 diabetes patients were moderately but significantly shorter in all four CD4+ subsets.

No antigen has been assigned to these receptors. Since all of the isolated RNA was reverse transcribed, expressed TCRB transcripts were what got sequenced. Produced via immunoSEQ multiplex PCR; TCRdb's table is partial and in-frame only. This table holds about 230,000 clones, 16% found once. Source material: naive CD4+ T cells from blood. The receptors stem from a man aged 30-40 years with type 1 diabetes.

This chain connects TRBV9 to TRBJ2-1, with D maybe TRBD1 (6 bases). The V end was cut by 3 bases, the J end by 10 bases, with 11 bases between. The CDR3 runs to 12 residues. CDR1 SGDLS and CDR2 YYNGEE come from the germline V gene. CDR3 residues: CASSANQGEQFF. CDR3 nucleotides: TGTGCCAGCAGCGCCAACCAGGGGGAGCAGTTCTTC. Full variable domain (missing parts from reference TRBV9 and TRBJ2-1): DSGVTQTPKHLITATGQRVTLRCSPRSGDLSVYWYQQSLDQGLQFLIQYYNGEERAKGNILERFSAQQFPDLHSELNLSSLELGDSALYFCASSANQGEQFFGPGTRLTVL.

This clone was detected a few times. The chain couples TRBV4-3 to TRBJ2-6, with a weak D call TRBD2 (6 bases). Germline V lookup: CDR1 LGHNA, CDR2 YSLEER. The germline V and J ends were trimmed by 1 base and 0 bases, with 16 bases remaining between them. The length of the CDR3 is 19 residues. The CDR3 DNA sequence: TGCGCCAGCAGCCAAGGCATTGGGACTGCGAGCTCTGGGGCCAACGTCCTGACTTTC. Amino acids: CASSQGIGTASSGANVLTF.

Only a few counts were recorded for this clone. CDR3 region: CSAKGRLAYNEQFF. CDR3 sequence (DNA): TGCAGCGCAAAGGGGAGACTAGCTTACAATGAGCAGTTCTTC. The chain joins TRBV29-1 to TRBJ2-1; 7 bases are shared with TRBD2. V gave up 7 bases and J gave up 4 bases; unmatched junction bases: 10. Germline CDR1 is SQVTM and CDR2 is ANQGSEA. CDR3 length: 14 residues.

This clone came up a few times. The CDR3 reads CASSLYREPLDTQYF. The CDR3 DNA reads TGTGCCAGCAGTTTATATAGGGAGCCCCTAGATACGCAGTATTTT. The chain joins TRBV27 to TRBJ2-3, with D perhaps matching TRBD2 (5 bases). Trimming took 1 base from V and 5 from J, leaving 13 bases between them. In germline, CDR1 is MNHEY, CDR2 SMNVEV (reference sequence). The CDR3 totals 15 residues.

This clone was seen a few times. The chain is built from TRBV18 and TRBJ2-3; no reliable D call. This CDR3 region has 15 residues. Germline CDR1 reads KGHSH; CDR2 reads LQKENI. Trimming removed 3 bases from V and 0 bases from J, with 10 bases in between. DNA of the CDR3: TGTGCCAGCTCACCCCCCTCTCCTAGCACAGATACGCAGTATTTT. Translation: CASSPPSPSTDTQYF.